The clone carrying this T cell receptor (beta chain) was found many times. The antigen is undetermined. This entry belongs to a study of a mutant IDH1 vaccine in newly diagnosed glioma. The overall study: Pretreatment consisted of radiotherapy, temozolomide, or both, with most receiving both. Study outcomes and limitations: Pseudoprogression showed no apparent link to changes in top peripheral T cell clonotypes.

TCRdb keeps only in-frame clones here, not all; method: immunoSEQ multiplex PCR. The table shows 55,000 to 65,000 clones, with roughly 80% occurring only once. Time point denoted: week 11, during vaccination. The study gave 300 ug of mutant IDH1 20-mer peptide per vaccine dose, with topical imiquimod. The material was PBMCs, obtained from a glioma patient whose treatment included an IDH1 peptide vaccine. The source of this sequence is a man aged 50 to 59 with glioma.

The CDR3 nucleotides read TGTGCCAGCAGTGAAGGCCTAGGGGGATTCTACGAGCAGTACTTC. Translation: CASSEGLGGFYEQYF. The gene calls are TRBV2 and TRBJ2-7, with TRBD1 as a possible D gene (6 bases). The germline V and J ends were trimmed by 1 base and 3 bases, with 13 bases remaining between them. CDR3 length: 15 amino acids. CDR1 and CDR2 (germline): SNHLY, FYNNEI.